The 30 T cell receptor beta chains listed next were all sequenced from one sample in a study of a mutant IDH1 vaccine in newly diagnosed glioma. The time point here: week 5, during vaccination. It was 300 ug of mutant IDH1 20-mer peptide that made up each vaccine dose, given with topical imiquimod. Generated by immunoSEQ multiplex PCR, the TCRdb table keeps only in-frame clones and is missing some. This sample has 45,000 to 70,000 clones, with about 81% found just once. The antigens these receptors bind are not known. The source material was PBMCs, sampled from a glioma patient whose treatment included an IDH1 peptide vaccine. These receptors all come from a man aged 30 to 45 with glioma.

Concerning this clone: This same CDR3 is encoded by further DNA sequences in the sample. J is TRBJ1-1 and V is TRBV6-5; no clear D gene. CDR1 and CDR2 from the germline V gene are MNHEY and SVGAGI. The V and J ends lost 2 bases and 1 base respectively, with 14 bases between them. The CDR3 runs to 16 residues. Written as DNA, the CDR3 is TGTGCCAGCAGTTACGGCCGGGGTTTTACGAACACTGAAGCTTTCTTT. This codes for CASSYGRGFTNTEAFF.

The V call is TRBV27, the J call TRBJ1-2; TRBD1 might be the D (6 bases). CDR3 length: 16 residues. From germline, CDR1 is MNHEY and CDR2 SMNVEV (reference sequence). V lost 3 bases and J 2 bases, leaving 16 bases between the germline ends. CDR3 sequence (DNA): TGTGCCAGCAGTTTCTCATGGTGGACAGCCAACTATGGCTACACCTTC. This codes for CASSFSWWTANYGYTF.

The rearrangement uses TRBV6-6 and TRBJ2-7; 7 bases align to TRBD2. The length of the CDR3 is 16 residues. The germline V gene encodes CDR1 MNHNY and CDR2 SVGAGI (reference sequence). Unmatched junction bases numbered 7, after V lost 0 bases and J lost 2 bases. The CDR3 here is CASSYSIGLVPYEQYF. The CDR3 coding sequence is TGTGCCAGCAGTTACTCGATAGGACTAGTCCCCTACGAGCAGTACTTC.

The V gene is TRBV19, the J gene TRBJ1-2, with a tentative D call TRBD1 (6 bases). CDR1 LNHDA and CDR2 SQIVND come from the germline V gene (reference sequence). This CDR3 region has 14 residues. V was pared by 4 bases and J by 5 bases, with 14 bases between. In nucleotides, the CDR3 is TGTGCCAGTAGTACTGCCGGGACAAGTTATGGCTACACCTTC. Its translation: CASSTAGTSYGYTF.

V usage is TRBV6-6 and J usage is TRBJ2-7; 12 bases map to TRBD2. J lost 0 bases, V lost 7 bases, and 7 bases had no gene match. Looked up from germline, CDR1 is MNHNY and CDR2 is SVGAGI (reference sequence). This CDR3 spans 16 amino acids. The CDR3 here is CASIGLAGQSSYEQYF. CDR3 DNA: TGTGCCAGCATAGGACTAGCGGGGCAGAGCTCCTACGAGCAGTACTTC.

The chain is built from TRBV28 and TRBJ1-2, with 11 nucleotides matching TRBD1. Unmatched junction bases numbered 12, after V lost 8 bases and J lost 7 bases. Germline V gene sequence: CDR1 MDHEN, CDR2 SYDVKM. The CDR3 is 15 amino acids. CDR3 sequence: CASGRGQGASIGYTF. Here the CDR3 DNA reads TGTGCCAGCGGCCGAGGACAGGGGGCTTCGATTGGCTACACCTTC.

The chain uses TRBV9 and TRBJ1-2, with D perhaps matching TRBD1 (5 bases). The CDR3 loop spans 14 amino acids. The V and J ends lost 3 bases and 8 bases respectively, with 17 bases between them. CDR1 is SGDLS and CDR2 is YYNGEE in the germline V gene. The CDR3 coding sequence is TGTGCCAGCAGCGCACGACAGCCCCCCGGAGGCTACACCTTC. Translation gives CASSARQPPGGYTF. The whole variable domain, filled in from reference TRBV9 and TRBJ1-2, reads DSGVTQTPKHLITATGQRVTLRCSPRSGDLSVYWYQQSLDQGLQFLIQYYNGEERAKGNILERFSAQQFPDLHSELNLSSLELGDSALYFCASSARQPPGGYTFGSGTRLTVV.

The J gene is TRBJ1-2, the V gene TRBV4-2; TRBD1 aligns across 7 bases. The CDR3 spans 16 residues. After removal of 1 base from V and 6 bases from J, the junction contained 11 bases not matched to a gene. Germline CDR1 is LGHNA and CDR2 is YNFKEQ. CDR3 sequence: CASSQGTGQIYNGYTF. The CDR3 nucleotides read TGTGCCAGCAGCCAAGGTACGGGACAGATTTATAATGGCTACACCTTC.

The V call is TRBV28, the J call TRBJ1-6; 10 nucleotides agree with TRBD1. The CDR3 has 16 amino acids. Losses at the gene ends were 8 bases for V and 6 bases for J; bases not matched to a gene: 10. Per germline, CDR1 MDHEN and CDR2 SYDVKM. The CDR3 nucleotides are TGTGCCAGCCGTTGGACAGGGGGGGAAATTAATTCACCCCTCCACTTT. Protein sequence: CASRWTGGEINSPLHF.

This chain joins TRBV28 and TRBJ1-3; 10 bases fit TRBD1. V was pared by 4 bases and J by 7 bases, with 4 bases of the junction left unmatched. CDR3 length equals 14 residues. CDR1 MDHEN and CDR2 SYDVKM come from the germline V gene. CDR3 nucleotide sequence: TGTGCCAGCAGTTCAAAGGGACAGGGGAACACCATATATTTT. This translates into CASSSKGQGNTIYF.

The chain combines TRBV27 with TRBJ2-7; 8 bases agree with TRBD2. The CDR3 is 16 residues long. The junction had 10 bases not matched to a gene; V was cut back by 5 bases and J by 1 base. Germline V gene lookup returns CDR1 MNHEY and CDR2 SMNVEV (reference sequence). The CDR3 DNA is TGTGCCAGCAGTACCCGGGAGGGGGGTCGGTCCTACGAGCAGTACTTC. Translating it yields CASSTREGGRSYEQYF.

The chain uses TRBV13 and TRBJ1-3; D might be TRBD1 (5 bases). Trimming left V 5 bases short and J 0 bases short, with 11 bases between. Germline values: CDR1 PRHDT, CDR2 FYEKMQ (reference sequence). The CDR3 length is 15 residues. The CDR3 here is CASSLDRFSGNTIYF. The CDR3 DNA is TGTGCCAGCAGCCTAGACAGATTCTCTGGAAACACCATATATTTT.

J is TRBJ2-7 and V is TRBV6-5; TRBD2 matches at 9 bases. The CDR3 has 14 residues. The V gene end was trimmed by 4 bases and the J gene end by 2 bases; junction bases not matched to a gene: 3. Germline V gives CDR1 MNHEY, CDR2 SVGAGI. The CDR3 nucleotides read TGTGCCAGCAGTTCGCGGGGGGGAACCTACGAGCAGTACTTC. Its protein product is CASSSRGGTYEQYF.

The V and J genes are TRBV7-2 and TRBJ2-1, with 10 bases identical to TRBD2. The CDR3 length is 15 residues. V gave up 3 bases and J gave up 7 bases; unmatched junction bases: 6. Germline CDR1 and CDR2: SGHTA and FQGNSA. The CDR3 loop is CASSFFSGGANEQFF. DNA for the CDR3: TGTGCCAGCAGCTTCTTCAGCGGGGGGGCAAATGAGCAGTTCTTC.

The V call is TRBV11-2, the J call TRBJ1-2; TRBD1 aligns across 8 bases. This CDR3 has 15 amino acids. Germline assignment: CDR1 SGHAT and CDR2 FQNNGV. The ends lost 3 bases at V and 5 bases at J; junction bases unmatched: 8. CDR3 sequence reads: CASSFGTGTGYGYTF. CDR3 bases: TGTGCCAGCAGCTTTGGGACAGGCACGGGGTATGGCTACACCTTC.

The CDR3 bases are TGTGCCAGCTCAGGAGGGGGGATAACTGAAGCTTTCTTT. This encodes CASSGGGITEAFF. This chain uses TRBV18 with TRBJ1-1; possibly TRBD1 for D (6 bases). Germline lookup yields CDR1 KGHSH and CDR2 LQKENI. V was pared by 5 bases and J by 5 bases, with 12 bases between. The CDR3 has 13 residues.

The rearrangement links TRBV10-2 to TRBJ1-2; the D gene is possibly TRBD1 (5 bases). The V end lost 6 bases, the J end lost 1 base, and 15 bases lay between the germline ends. The CDR3 runs 15 residues. The germline V gene encodes CDR1 WSHSY and CDR2 SAAADI. CDR3 coding DNA: TGCGCCAGCAGGGCCCCTACGACAGTTAACTATGGCTACACCTTC. It yields the protein CASRAPTTVNYGYTF.

In DNA, the CDR3 is TGTGCCAGCTCAAGACAGGGGCGGAATTCACCCCTCCACTTT. Amino acid sequence: CASSRQGRNSPLHF. The chain joins TRBV6-5 to TRBJ1-6, with 8 bases aligning to TRBD1. J gave up 7 bases and V 8 bases, and 7 bases lay outside the gene matches. This CDR3 comprises 14 residues. Germline V CDR1 and CDR2: MNHEY, SVGAGI.

The chain joins TRBV28 to TRBJ1-2, with D unclear. Trimming shortened V by 6 bases and J by 2 bases, and 16 bases separated the two germline ends. Germline V gives CDR1 MDHEN, CDR2 SYDVKM. This CDR3 region has 15 residues. The CDR3 DNA reads as TGTGCCAGCAGAGGTGATTGGGAAGCCAACTATGGCTACACCTTC. Amino acids: CASRGDWEANYGYTF.

The V call is TRBV9, the J call TRBJ2-5; 13 bases match TRBD2. CDR1 is SGDLS and CDR2 is YYNGEE in the germline V gene. This CDR3 comprises 18 residues. V was pared by 0 bases and J by 1 base, with 6 bases of the junction left unmatched. The CDR3 bases are TGTGCCAGCAGCGTAGCTACCGGGACTAGCGGGGCCCAAGAGACCCAGTACTTC. As protein: CASSVATGTSGAQETQYF.

This sequence joins TRBV4-1 and TRBJ1-6; 7 nucleotides match TRBD1. V lost 8 bases to trimming and J lost 7 bases; unmatched junction nucleotides: 8. Germline V gene data show CDR1 as MGHRA and CDR2 as YSYEKL. The CDR3 runs to 14 residues. CDR3 region: CASSPGGGNSPLHF. The CDR3 DNA is TGCGCCAGCTCCCCAGGGGGAGGAAATTCACCCCTCCACTTT.

This chain uses TRBV13 with TRBJ2-3, with 7 nucleotides matching TRBD1. V was clipped by 3 bases and J by 4 bases; unmatched bases: 7. In germline, CDR1 is PRHDT, CDR2 FYEKMQ (reference sequence). The CDR3 is made up of 15 amino acids. The CDR3 loop reads CASSFYRGRADTQYF. CDR3 nucleotide sequence: TGTGCCAGCAGCTTTTACAGGGGTAGGGCAGATACGCAGTATTTT. The full variable domain, completed using reference TRBV13 and TRBJ2-3, is AAGVIQSPRHLIKEKRETATLKCYPIPRHDTVYWYQQGPGQDPQFLISFYEKMQSDKGSIPDRFSAQQFSDYHSELNMSSLELGDSALYFCASSFYRGRADTQYFGPGTRLTVL.

Of note for this clone: Other DNA sequences in the sample encode the same CDR3. V gene TRBV27 combines with J gene TRBJ2-7; the D gene is possibly TRBD2 (6 bases). Germline lookup yields CDR1 MNHEY and CDR2 SMNVEV (reference sequence). This CDR3 has 16 residues. V was trimmed by 0 bases and J by 2 bases, leaving 14 bases between them. This CDR3 is CASSLSAGSRPYEQYF. The CDR3 region has the DNA TGTGCCAGCAGTTTATCCGCGGGGTCTCGCCCCTACGAGCAGTACTTC.

This chain uses TRBV4-1 with TRBJ2-1; 15 nucleotides match TRBD2. V lost 3 bases and J lost 10; bases outside the gene matches: 4. The CDR3 spans 15 residues. Germline V gene sequence: CDR1 MGHRA, CDR2 YSYEKL. The CDR3 spells CASSQGLAGGWEQFF. CDR3 in DNA: TGCGCCAGCAGCCAGGGACTAGCGGGGGGTTGGGAGCAGTTCTTC.

This clone has just one count. The chain joins TRBV27 to TRBJ2-7; TRBD2 matches 10 bases. Germline V gives CDR1 MNHEY, CDR2 SMNVEV (reference sequence). V was pared by 2 bases and J by 4 bases, with 14 bases of the junction left unmatched. The CDR3 covers 18 residues. CDR3 coding DNA: TGTGCCAGCAGTTTAAGGGACCCTAGCGGGGGCCTACCGTACGAGCAGTACTTC. This codes for CASSLRDPSGGLPYEQYF.

This chain links TRBV4-1 with TRBJ2-7, with TRBD2 as a possible D gene (6 bases). The germline CDR1 and CDR2 sequences are MGHRA and YSYEKL. V shed 2 bases and J shed 3 bases, with 14 bases lying between them. The CDR3 is made up of 15 amino acids. The CDR3 DNA follows: TGCGCCAGCAGCCAAAGCGGGTCCTTTAGCTACGAGCAGTACTTC. Translating gives CASSQSGSFSYEQYF.

With regard to this clone: Other DNA sequences in the sample encode the same CDR3. The chain couples TRBV11-3 to TRBJ2-5, with 12 nucleotides matching TRBD2. There are 16 residues in the CDR3. The germline CDR1 and CDR2 sequences are SGHNT and YENEEA. The V segment lost 1 base and the J segment 2 bases; nucleotides outside the gene matches: 2. Here the CDR3 reads CASSLVTSGRQETQYF. CDR3 DNA sequence: TGTGCCAGCAGCTTAGTAACTAGCGGGAGGCAAGAGACCCAGTACTTC.

This clone showed up just a few times. The chain carries TRBV28 and TRBJ1-1; no clear D gene. Germline V gene lookup returns CDR1 MDHEN and CDR2 SYDVKM. The V gene lost 3 bases and the J gene lost 4 bases, with 9 bases spanning the gap. CDR3 size: 13 residues. Written as DNA, the CDR3 is TGTGCCAGCAGTTTTTTGTGGTTCACTGAAGCTTTCTTT. Residues: CASSFLWFTEAFF. Drawing the rest from reference TRBV28 and TRBJ1-1, the complete variable domain is DVKVTQSSRYLVKRTGEKVFLECVQDMDHENMFWYRQDPGLGLRLIYFSYDVKMKEKGDIPEGYSVSREKKERFSLILESASTNQTSMYLCASSFLWFTEAFFGQGTRLTVV.

This chain joins TRBV11-2 and TRBJ1-3; possible D gene TRBD1, 5 bases. This CDR3 comprises 16 residues. V was pared by 5 bases and J by 4 bases, with 18 bases between. The germline gives CDR1 SGHAT, CDR2 FQNNGV. The CDR3 protein is CASSLLSRGPGNTIYF. The CDR3, as DNA: TGTGCCAGCAGCCTCTTGAGTCGGGGACCCGGAAACACCATATATTTT. Full variable domain (missing parts from reference TRBV11-2 and TRBJ1-3): EAGVAQSPRYKIIEKRQSVAFWCNPISGHATLYWYQQILGQGPKLLIQFQNNGVVDDSQLPKDRFSAERLKGVDSTLKIQPAKLEDSAVYLCASSLLSRGPGNTIYFGEGSWLTVV.

DNA of the CDR3: TGTGCCAGCAAGGAGGTATACGAGCAGTACTTC. This codes for CASKEVYEQYF. The chain joins TRBV2 to TRBJ2-7; D is possibly TRBD2 (5 bases). Germline CDR1 reads SNHLY; CDR2 reads FYNNEI. V gave up 7 bases and J gave up 4 bases, with 8 bases separating them. This CDR3 is built from 11 residues.